This T cell receptor (beta chain) was captured by sequencing in a study of blood T cell repertoires in COVID-19. Study-level information: COVID-19 samples collected from the United States, Italy and Spain covered acute and convalescent phases. T cells, B-cell-depleted T cells, or PBMCs supplied cDNA or gDNA.

CDR1 and CDR2 from the germline V gene are MNHEY and SVGAGI. Germline trimming cut 7 bases from V and 5 bases from J; bases unmatched to any gene: 7. The CDR3 sequence is 13 residues long. How the authors handled the data: Quantification of nucleated cells was approximated via reference gene primer amplification. The repertoire was sequenced with immunoSEQ multiplex PCR; TCRdb's copy has only in-frame clones and lacks some. The V and J calls and clone size come from that table; D and trimming were worked out from the DNA. The sample carries 10,000 to 15,000 clones, around 70% recorded once. Seattle's enrolled individuals joined amid active infection and were then monitored longitudinally.

The V call is TRBV6-5, the J call TRBJ1-1; 7 positions agree with TRBD1. This TCR was recovered from a man aged 55 to 70 with COVID-19, enrolled during active disease. Specimen: peripheral blood. The CDR3 nucleotides read TGTGCCAGCAAACCAGGGGGGCAAACTGAAGCTTTCTTT. It specifies CASKPGGQTEAFF.